These T cell receptor beta chains were read from a single sample in a study of blood T cell repertoires in COVID-19. Profiled with immunoSEQ multiplex PCR; TCRdb holds only in-frame clones, not every one. The profile shows roughly 290,000 clones, roughly 89% of them singletons. Sequenced material: PBMCs or T cells enriched from blood (not recorded which). Receptor source: a woman aged 40 to 50 who had recovered from COVID-19. The CDR3 runs from the conserved cysteine through the conserved F or W. Each record gives: J gene, clone size, D gene, V gene, CDR3 protein, CDR3 DNA. The D gene is left open where the match is weak. Where a row states a size, it is once, few, many or the class of an expanded clone; other rows omit it.

J gene: TRBJ2-2; clone size: .; D gene: TRBD1; V gene: TRBV27; CDR3 protein: CATTLGQGLVSGELFF; CDR3 DNA: TGTGCCACCACCTTAGGACAGGGGTTGGTCTCCGGGGAGCTGTTTTTT
J gene: TRBJ1-2; clone size: few; D gene: TRBD1; V gene: TRBV5-4; CDR3 protein: CASSLRSAGGAGGYTF; CDR3 DNA: TGTGCCAGCAGCTTGAGATCGGCAGGGGGCGCGGGTGGCTACACCTTC
J gene: TRBJ1-1; clone size: .; D gene: TRBD1; V gene: TRBV10-2; CDR3 protein: CASSESLGDRVKGKAFF; CDR3 DNA: TGCGCCAGCAGTGAGTCCCTAGGGGACAGGGTTAAGGGCAAAGCTTTCTTT
J gene: TRBJ2-2; clone size: .; D gene: TRBD1; V gene: TRBV30; CDR3 protein: CASDRPNTGELFF; CDR3 DNA: TGTGCCTCGGACAGGCCGAACACCGGGGAGCTGTTTTTT
J gene: TRBJ2-3; clone size: .; D gene: TRBD1; V gene: TRBV2; CDR3 protein: CASGGTGVDTQYF; CDR3 DNA: TGTGCCAGCGGCGGGACAGGAGTAGATACGCAGTATTTT
J gene: TRBJ2-7; clone size: .; D gene: TRBD2; V gene: TRBV7-9; CDR3 protein: CASSLVRAGVGYEQYF; CDR3 DNA: TGTGCCAGCAGCTTAGTACGGGCGGGAGTGGGGTACGAGCAGTACTTC
J gene: TRBJ1-4; clone size: .; D gene: .; V gene: TRBV2; CDR3 protein: CASNQGDEKLFF; CDR3 DNA: TGTGCCAGCAACCAGGGCGATGAAAAACTGTTTTTT
J gene: TRBJ1-1; clone size: .; D gene: .; V gene: TRBV6-5; CDR3 protein: CASSYKPRDTEAFF; CDR3 DNA: TGTGCCAGCAGTTACAAACCGAGAGACACTGAAGCTTTCTTT
J gene: TRBJ1-6; clone size: .; D gene: .; V gene: TRBV5-4; CDR3 protein: CASSRAGNNSPLHF; CDR3 DNA: TGTGCCAGCAGCCGGGCGGGTAATAATTCACCCCTCCACTTT
J gene: TRBJ2-3; clone size: .; D gene: TRBD2; V gene: TRBV29-1; CDR3 protein: CSVRTSGRDTQYF; CDR3 DNA: TGCAGCGTCAGGACTAGCGGGAGGGATACGCAGTATTTT
J gene: TRBJ1-6; clone size: .; D gene: .; V gene: TRBV7-9; CDR3 protein: CASSLSGVGNSPLHF; CDR3 DNA: TGTGCCAGCAGCTTATCCGGGGTGGGGAATTCACCCCTCCACTTT
J gene: TRBJ2-7; clone size: .; D gene: TRBD2; V gene: TRBV18; CDR3 protein: CASSPISGATYEQYF; CDR3 DNA: TGTGCCAGCTCACCAATTAGCGGGGCGACCTACGAGCAGTACTTC
J gene: TRBJ1-2; clone size: .; D gene: TRBD1; V gene: TRBV6-5; CDR3 protein: CASRRQGALGYTF; CDR3 DNA: TGTGCCAGCAGAAGACAGGGGGCCCTTGGCTACACCTTC
J gene: TRBJ2-7; clone size: once; D gene: .; V gene: TRBV5-1; CDR3 protein: CASSLDPGVDEQYF; CDR3 DNA: TGCGCCAGCAGCTTGGACCCCGGGGTAGACGAGCAGTACTTC
J gene: TRBJ2-7; clone size: .; D gene: TRBD2; V gene: TRBV23-1; CDR3 protein: CASSQSNRTSGSGRRAHEQYF; CDR3 DNA: TGCGCCAGCAGTCAATCCAATAGGACTAGCGGGAGTGGACGGCGGGCCCACGAGCAGTACTTC
J gene: TRBJ1-1; clone size: .; D gene: TRBD1; V gene: TRBV2; CDR3 protein: CASRGGQGNTEAFF; CDR3 DNA: TGTGCCAGCAGGGGGGGACAGGGGAACACTGAAGCTTTCTTT
J gene: TRBJ2-2; clone size: .; D gene: TRBD1; V gene: TRBV19; CDR3 protein: CASRDSANTGELFF; CDR3 DNA: TGTGCCAGTCGGGACAGCGCGAACACCGGGGAGCTGTTTTTT
J gene: TRBJ1-4; clone size: .; D gene: .; V gene: TRBV5-4; CDR3 protein: CASSLAGGANEKLFF; CDR3 DNA: TGTGCCAGCAGCTTAGCCGGGGGGGCTAATGAAAAACTGTTTTTT
J gene: TRBJ1-5; clone size: .; D gene: .; V gene: TRBV19; CDR3 protein: CASSIQGRGQPQHF; CDR3 DNA: TGTGCCAGTAGTATCCAAGGTCGGGGACAGCCCCAGCATTTT
J gene: TRBJ2-1; clone size: .; D gene: TRBD2; V gene: TRBV5-5; CDR3 protein: CASSIRTSGRFEQFF; CDR3 DNA: TGTGCCAGCAGTATTAGGACTAGCGGGAGATTTGAGCAGTTCTTC
J gene: TRBJ1-1; clone size: once; D gene: TRBD1; V gene: TRBV9; CDR3 protein: CASSLRTGDTEAFF; CDR3 DNA: TGTGCCAGCAGTCTTAGGACAGGGGACACTGAAGCTTTCTTT
J gene: TRBJ1-3; clone size: .; D gene: TRBD1; V gene: TRBV12-3/TRBV12-4; CDR3 protein: CASPRGFGNTIYF; CDR3 DNA: TGTGCCTCCCCCAGGGGGTTTGGAAACACCATATATTTT
J gene: TRBJ2-2; clone size: .; D gene: TRBD1; V gene: TRBV24-1; CDR3 protein: CATSDPGQGNTGELFF; CDR3 DNA: TGTGCCACCAGTGATCCGGGACAGGGGAACACCGGGGAGCTGTTTTTT
J gene: TRBJ2-5; clone size: .; D gene: TRBD2; V gene: TRBV2; CDR3 protein: CASSELASGGETQYF; CDR3 DNA: TGTGCCAGCAGTGAATTAGCTAGCGGGGGAGAGACCCAGTACTTC
J gene: TRBJ2-1; clone size: .; D gene: .; V gene: TRBV11-2; CDR3 protein: CASSLAGSYNEQFF; CDR3 DNA: TGTGCCAGCAGCTTAGCGGGGTCCTACAATGAGCAGTTCTTC
J gene: TRBJ2-1; clone size: .; D gene: .; V gene: TRBV20-1; CDR3 protein: CSAVGLNEQFF; CDR3 DNA: TGCAGTGCCGTGGGGCTCAATGAGCAGTTCTTC
J gene: TRBJ2-7; clone size: .; D gene: .; V gene: TRBV2; CDR3 protein: CASRMTGGEQYF; CDR3 DNA: TGTGCCAGCAGGATGACAGGCGGCGAGCAGTACTTC
J gene: TRBJ2-7; clone size: once; D gene: TRBD2; V gene: TRBV6-5; CDR3 protein: CASSLGGGAGEQYF; CDR3 DNA: TGTGCCAGCAGTTTAGGCGGGGGGGCCGGGGAGCAGTACTTC
J gene: TRBJ1-1; clone size: .; D gene: TRBD1; V gene: TRBV6-2/TRBV6-3; CDR3 protein: CASSYGTGGRGEAFF; CDR3 DNA: TGTGCCAGCAGTTACGGGACAGGTGGACGGGGAGAAGCTTTCTTT
J gene: TRBJ1-1; clone size: once; D gene: .; V gene: TRBV7-8; CDR3 protein: CASSSYRSTLDTEAFF; CDR3 DNA: TGTGCCAGCAGCTCATACAGGAGTACCTTGGACACTGAAGCTTTCTTT
J gene: TRBJ1-5; clone size: .; D gene: .; V gene: TRBV19; CDR3 protein: CASSISNQPQHF; CDR3 DNA: TGTGCCAGTAGTATCAGTAATCAGCCCCAGCATTTT
J gene: TRBJ2-7; clone size: .; D gene: TRBD2; V gene: TRBV4-3; CDR3 protein: CASSQGTSGAYEQYF; CDR3 DNA: TGCGCCAGCAGCCAAGGGACTAGCGGAGCGTACGAGCAGTACTTC
J gene: TRBJ2-4; clone size: .; D gene: .; V gene: TRBV7-9; CDR3 protein: CASSLEAGTTPGKNIQYF; CDR3 DNA: TGTGCCAGCAGCTTAGAAGCAGGTACAACTCCAGGCAAAAACATTCAGTACTTC
J gene: TRBJ2-1; clone size: once; D gene: .; V gene: TRBV6-6; CDR3 protein: CASSFDTSSYNEQFF; CDR3 DNA: TGTGCCAGCAGTTTCGACACGAGCTCCTACAATGAGCAGTTCTTC
J gene: TRBJ1-1; clone size: .; D gene: .; V gene: TRBV29-1; CDR3 protein: CSVVTPSEAFF; CDR3 DNA: TGCAGCGTAGTAACACCCTCTGAAGCTTTCTTT
J gene: TRBJ1-2; clone size: .; D gene: TRBD1; V gene: TRBV30; CDR3 protein: CAWSTPGGSNYGYTF; CDR3 DNA: TGTGCCTGGAGTACCCCAGGGGGATCTAACTATGGCTACACCTTC
J gene: TRBJ2-7; clone size: .; D gene: TRBD2; V gene: TRBV5-5; CDR3 protein: CASSIRLAGGSHNLVQYF; CDR3 DNA: TGTGCCAGCAGCATCCGACTAGCGGGAGGCTCCCACAACTTAGTCCAGTACTTC